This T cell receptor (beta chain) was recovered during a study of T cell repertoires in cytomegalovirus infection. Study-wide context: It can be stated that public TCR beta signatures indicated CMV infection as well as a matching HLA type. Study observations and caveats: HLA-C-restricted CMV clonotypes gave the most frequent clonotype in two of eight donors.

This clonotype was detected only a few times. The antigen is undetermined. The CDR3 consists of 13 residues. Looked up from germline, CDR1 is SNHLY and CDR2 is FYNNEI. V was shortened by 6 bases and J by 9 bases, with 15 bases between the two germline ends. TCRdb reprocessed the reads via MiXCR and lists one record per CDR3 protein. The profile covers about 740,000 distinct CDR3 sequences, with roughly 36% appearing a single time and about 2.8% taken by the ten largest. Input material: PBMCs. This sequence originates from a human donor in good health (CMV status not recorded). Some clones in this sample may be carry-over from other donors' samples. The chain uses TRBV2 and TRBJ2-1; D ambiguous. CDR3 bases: TGTGCCAGCAGGGCATTTCGCAGTGGTGAGCAGTTCTTC. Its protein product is CASRAFRSGEQFF.